The sequence of this TCR beta chain was determined in a study of T-cell memory formation after mild COVID-19. Germline lookup yields CDR1 DFQATT and CDR2 SNEGSKA (reference sequence). V lost 0 bases and J lost 8, with 16 bases in between. The CDR3 consists of 14 residues. The authors produced TCR alpha and TCR beta cDNA libraries with sample barcodes and UMIs by 5'RACE using constant-segment primers. TCRdb processed the 5' RACE reads anew with MiXCR; each CDR3 protein has one entry. The table records 110,000 to 150,000 distinct CDR3 sequences, 13% to 15% of them present only once. Specimen: PBMCs or a T cell subset sorted from them (not recorded which). The V gene is TRBV20-1, the J gene TRBJ1-2; D is ambiguous. The clonotype comes from an adult woman who had mild COVID-19 (a few samples of this study predate the infection). Cell type and time point are not known. The CDR3 nucleotides are TGCAGTGCTAGAGATCGGGAGGGCGCGGGAGGCTACACCTTC. Encoded protein: CSARDREGAGGYTF.